The entry that follows covers one TCR beta chain sequence. Its cognate antigen is unknown. The sample originates from a study of CD8 T cells in ankylosing spondylitis. Findings and caveats of the study: One TCR beta motif, made up of about 8 highly homologous variants, appeared characteristic of ankylosing spondylitis blood.

Quantitative barcoded 5'-RACE was used to prepare TCR beta libraries. MiXCR, applied by TCRdb to the 5' RACE reads, yields one record per CDR3 protein. The table lists roughly 280,000 distinct CDR3 sequences, 15% to 20% of them singletons, with roughly 8% in the top ten. What was sequenced was blood, either unsorted or a sorted T cell fraction (not recorded which). This TCR was recovered from a male donor with ankylosing spondylitis or in good health (not recorded which).

In DNA, the CDR3 is TGTGCCAGCAGCCCGACAGGGCTGGAAAACATTCAGTACTTC. This codes for CASSPTGLENIQYF. This sequence joins TRBV3-1 and TRBJ2-4; the match to TRBD1 covers 7 bases. V lost 4 bases to trimming and J lost 5 bases; unmatched junction nucleotides: 5. The CDR3 contains 14 residues. Per germline, CDR1 LGHDT and CDR2 YNNKEL (reference sequence).